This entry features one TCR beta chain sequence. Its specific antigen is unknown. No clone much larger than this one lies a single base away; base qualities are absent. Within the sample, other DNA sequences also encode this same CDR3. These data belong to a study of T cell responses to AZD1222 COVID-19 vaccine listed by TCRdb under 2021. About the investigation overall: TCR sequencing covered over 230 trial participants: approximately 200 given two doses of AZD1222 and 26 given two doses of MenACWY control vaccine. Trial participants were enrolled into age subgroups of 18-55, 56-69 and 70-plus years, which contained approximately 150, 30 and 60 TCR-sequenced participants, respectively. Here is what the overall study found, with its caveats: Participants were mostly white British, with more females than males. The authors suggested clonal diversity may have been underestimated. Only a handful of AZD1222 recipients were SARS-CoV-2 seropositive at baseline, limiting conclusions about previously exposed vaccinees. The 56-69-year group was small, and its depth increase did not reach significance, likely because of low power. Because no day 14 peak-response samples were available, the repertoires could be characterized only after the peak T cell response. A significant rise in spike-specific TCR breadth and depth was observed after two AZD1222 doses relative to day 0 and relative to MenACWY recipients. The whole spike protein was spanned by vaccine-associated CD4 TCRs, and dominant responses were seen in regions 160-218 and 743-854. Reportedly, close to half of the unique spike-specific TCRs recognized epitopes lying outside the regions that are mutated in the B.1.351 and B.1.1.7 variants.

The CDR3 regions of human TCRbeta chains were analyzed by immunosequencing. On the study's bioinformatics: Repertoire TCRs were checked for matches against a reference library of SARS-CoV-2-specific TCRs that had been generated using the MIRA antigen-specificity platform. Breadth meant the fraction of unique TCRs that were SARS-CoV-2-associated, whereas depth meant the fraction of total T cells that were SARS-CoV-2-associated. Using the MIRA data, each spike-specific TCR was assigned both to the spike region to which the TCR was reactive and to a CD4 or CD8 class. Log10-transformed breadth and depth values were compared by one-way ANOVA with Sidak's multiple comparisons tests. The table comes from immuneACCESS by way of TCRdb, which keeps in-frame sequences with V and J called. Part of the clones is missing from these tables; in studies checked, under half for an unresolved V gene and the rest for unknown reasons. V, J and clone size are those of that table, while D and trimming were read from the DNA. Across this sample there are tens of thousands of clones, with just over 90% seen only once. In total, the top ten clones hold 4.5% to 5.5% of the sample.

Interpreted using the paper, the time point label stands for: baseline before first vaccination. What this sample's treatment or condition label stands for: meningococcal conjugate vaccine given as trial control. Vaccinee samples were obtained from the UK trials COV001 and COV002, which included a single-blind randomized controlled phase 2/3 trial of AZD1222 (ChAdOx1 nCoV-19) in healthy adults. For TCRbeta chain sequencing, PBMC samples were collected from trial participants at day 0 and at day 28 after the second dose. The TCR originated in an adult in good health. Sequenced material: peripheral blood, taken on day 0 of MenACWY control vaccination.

CDR3 region: CASSLGVGEQYF. The sequenced DNA: TGTGCCAGCAGCTTGGGGGTTGGCGAGCAGTACTTC. Recombination joined TRBV5-4 with TRBJ2-7, with the D segment identity uncertain. The germline V gene (reference sequence) supplies CDR1 SGHNT and CDR2 YYREEE. The CDR3 runs 12 amino acids, cysteine and phenylalanine included. CDR3 DNA only is kept here, 36 bases in frame from base 1. Cut back by 0 bases and 6 bases, the V and J ends lie 7 bases apart.